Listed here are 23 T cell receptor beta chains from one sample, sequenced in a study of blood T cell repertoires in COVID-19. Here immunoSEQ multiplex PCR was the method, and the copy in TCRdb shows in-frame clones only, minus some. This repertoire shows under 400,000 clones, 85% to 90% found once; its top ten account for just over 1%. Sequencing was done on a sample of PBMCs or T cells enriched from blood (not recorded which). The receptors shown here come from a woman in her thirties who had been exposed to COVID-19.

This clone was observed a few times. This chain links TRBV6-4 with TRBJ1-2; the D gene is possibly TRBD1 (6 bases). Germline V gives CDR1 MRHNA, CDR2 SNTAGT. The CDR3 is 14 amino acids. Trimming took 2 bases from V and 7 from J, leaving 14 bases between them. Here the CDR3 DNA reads TGTGCCAGCAGTGACCAACTGGGGGCGGGTGGCTACACCTTC. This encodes CASSDQLGAGGYTF.

Here the CDR3 DNA reads TGTGCCAGCAGCTTGGCCACCTCCTGGGACTATCGCTACGAGCAGTACTTC. Translated: CASSLATSWDYRYEQYF. The J gene is TRBJ2-7, the V gene TRBV5-6; 7 bases are a match to TRBD2. The CDR3 loop spans 17 amino acids. J was trimmed by 3 bases and V by 0 bases; bases with no gene match: 12. Germline-derived CDR1 and CDR2 are SGHDT and YYEEEE.

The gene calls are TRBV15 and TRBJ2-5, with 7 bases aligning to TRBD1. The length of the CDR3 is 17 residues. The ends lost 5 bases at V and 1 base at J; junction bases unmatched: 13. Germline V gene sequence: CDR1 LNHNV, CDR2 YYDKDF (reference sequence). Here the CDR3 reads CATSRWGEGATQETQYF. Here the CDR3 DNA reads TGTGCCACCAGCCGGTGGGGAGAGGGGGCCACCCAAGAGACCCAGTACTTC. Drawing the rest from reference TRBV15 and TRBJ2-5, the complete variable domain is DAMVIQNPRYQVTQFGKPVTLSCSQTLNHNVMYWYQQKSSQAPKLLFHYYDKDFNNEADTPDNFQSRRPNTSFCFLDIRSPGLGDTAMYLCATSRWGEGATQETQYFGPGTRLLVL.

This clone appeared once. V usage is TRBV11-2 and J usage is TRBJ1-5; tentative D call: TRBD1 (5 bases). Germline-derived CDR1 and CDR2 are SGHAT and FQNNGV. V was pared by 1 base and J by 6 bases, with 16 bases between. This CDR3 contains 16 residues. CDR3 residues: CASSLVKGRTGQPQHF. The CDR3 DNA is TGTGCCAGCAGCTTAGTTAAGGGGCGCACGGGTCAGCCCCAGCATTTT.

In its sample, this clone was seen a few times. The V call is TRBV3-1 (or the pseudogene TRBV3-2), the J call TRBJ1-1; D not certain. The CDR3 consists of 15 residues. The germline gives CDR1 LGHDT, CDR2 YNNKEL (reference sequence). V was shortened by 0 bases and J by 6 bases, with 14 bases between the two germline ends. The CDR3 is CASSQDTQRSAEAFF. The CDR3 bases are TGTGCCAGCAGCCAAGATACCCAAAGGAGTGCTGAAGCTTTCTTT.

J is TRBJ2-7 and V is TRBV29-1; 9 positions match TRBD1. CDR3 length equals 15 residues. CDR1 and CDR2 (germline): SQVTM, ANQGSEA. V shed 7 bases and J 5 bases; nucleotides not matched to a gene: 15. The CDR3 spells CSAALPGQGTDEQYF. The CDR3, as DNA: TGCAGCGCCGCCCTCCCAGGACAGGGGACTGACGAGCAGTACTTC.

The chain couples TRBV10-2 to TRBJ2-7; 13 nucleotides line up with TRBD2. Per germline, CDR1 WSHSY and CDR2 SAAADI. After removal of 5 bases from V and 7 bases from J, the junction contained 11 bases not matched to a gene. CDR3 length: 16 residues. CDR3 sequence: CASSYASSGLAGEQYF. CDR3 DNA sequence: TGCGCCAGCAGTTATGCGAGCTCGGGACTAGCGGGAGAGCAGTACTTC.

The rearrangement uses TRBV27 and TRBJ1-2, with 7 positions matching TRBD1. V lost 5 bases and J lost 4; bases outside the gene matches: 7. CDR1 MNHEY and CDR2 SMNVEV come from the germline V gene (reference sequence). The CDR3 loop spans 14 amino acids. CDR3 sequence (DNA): TGTGCCAGCAGTAAGACGACAGGGATCTATGGCTACACCTTC. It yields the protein CASSKTTGIYGYTF.

The CDR3 nucleotides read TGTGCCAGTAGCCGCTTTCCGGGACAGGGGGCGGGTGGCACTGAAGCTTTCTTT. It codes for CASSRFPGQGAGGTEAFF. V usage is TRBV19 and J usage is TRBJ1-1, with 12 bases matching TRBD1. Germline CDR1 LNHDA, CDR2 SQIVND (reference sequence). The CDR3 runs to 18 residues. The V segment lost 6 bases and the J segment 4 bases; nucleotides outside the gene matches: 15.

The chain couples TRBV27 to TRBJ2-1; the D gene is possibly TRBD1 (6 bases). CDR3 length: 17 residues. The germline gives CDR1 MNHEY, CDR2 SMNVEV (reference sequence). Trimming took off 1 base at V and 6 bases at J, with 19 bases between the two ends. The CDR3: CASSLFGTSDSPNEQFF. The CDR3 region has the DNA TGTGCCAGCAGTTTATTCGGTACCTCGGACAGCCCCAATGAGCAGTTCTTC.

CDR3 loop: CASSPRGGWETQYF. CDR3 DNA sequence: TGTGCCAGTAGTCCCCGGGGGGGATGGGAGACCCAGTACTTC. J is TRBJ2-5 and V is TRBV19; 8 nucleotides agree with TRBD2. V lost 5 bases to trimming and J lost 5 bases; unmatched junction nucleotides: 7. In germline, CDR1 is LNHDA, CDR2 SQIVND (reference sequence). CDR3 length: 14 amino acids.

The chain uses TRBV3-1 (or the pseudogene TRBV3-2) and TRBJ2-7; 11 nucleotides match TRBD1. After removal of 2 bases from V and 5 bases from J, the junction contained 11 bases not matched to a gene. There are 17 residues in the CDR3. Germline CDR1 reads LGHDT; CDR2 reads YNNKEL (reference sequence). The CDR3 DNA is TGTGCCAGCAGCCAACGGGTGCGGACAGGGGGCGACCACGAGCAGTACTTC. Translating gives CASSQRVRTGGDHEQYF.

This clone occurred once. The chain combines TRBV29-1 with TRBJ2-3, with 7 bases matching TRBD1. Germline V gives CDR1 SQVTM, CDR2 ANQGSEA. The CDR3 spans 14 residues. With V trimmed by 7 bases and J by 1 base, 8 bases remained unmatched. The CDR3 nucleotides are TGCAGCGCGAACAACAGGGGAGGCACAGATACGCAGTATTTT. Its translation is CSANNRGGTDTQYF.

CDR3 sequence reads: CASSLVGTGAYEQYF. The DNA of the CDR3 is TGCGCCAGCAGCTTGGTTGGGACAGGGGCCTACGAGCAGTACTTC. The V call is TRBV5-1, the J call TRBJ2-7; TRBD1 agrees at 10 bases. The germline gives CDR1 SGHRS, CDR2 YFSETQ. This CDR3 contains 15 residues. Germline trimming cut 0 bases from V and 2 bases from J; bases unmatched to any gene: 2.

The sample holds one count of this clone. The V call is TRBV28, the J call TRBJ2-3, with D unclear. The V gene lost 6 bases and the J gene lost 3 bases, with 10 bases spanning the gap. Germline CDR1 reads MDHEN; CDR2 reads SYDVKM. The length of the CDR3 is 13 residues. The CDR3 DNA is TGTGCCAGCAGCCCCTCTAGGACAGATACGCAGTATTTT. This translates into CASSPSRTDTQYF.

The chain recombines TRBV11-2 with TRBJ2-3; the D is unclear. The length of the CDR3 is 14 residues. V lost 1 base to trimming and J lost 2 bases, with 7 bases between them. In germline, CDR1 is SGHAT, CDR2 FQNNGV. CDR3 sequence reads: CASSLGPFTDTQYF. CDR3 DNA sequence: TGTGCCAGCAGCTTAGGGCCATTCACAGATACGCAGTATTTT.

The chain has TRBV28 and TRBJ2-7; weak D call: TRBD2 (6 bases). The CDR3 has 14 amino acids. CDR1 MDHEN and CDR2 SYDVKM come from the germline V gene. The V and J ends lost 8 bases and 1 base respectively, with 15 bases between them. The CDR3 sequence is CASFGASVSYEQYF. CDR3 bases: TGTGCCAGCTTCGGGGCTAGCGTGTCCTACGAGCAGTACTTC.

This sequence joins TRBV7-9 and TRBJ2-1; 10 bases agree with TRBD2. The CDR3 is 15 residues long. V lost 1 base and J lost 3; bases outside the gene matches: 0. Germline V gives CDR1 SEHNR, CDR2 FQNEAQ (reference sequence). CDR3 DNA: TGTGCCAGCAGCTTAGGACTAGCGGGCTACAATGAGCAGTTCTTC. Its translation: CASSLGLAGYNEQFF. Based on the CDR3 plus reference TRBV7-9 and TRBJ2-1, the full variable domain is DTGVSQNPRHKITKRGQNVTFRCDPISEHNRLYWYRQTLGQGPEFLTYFQNEAQLEKSRLLSDRFSAERPKGSFSTLEIQRTEQGDSAMYLCASSLGLAGYNEQFFGPGTRLTVL.

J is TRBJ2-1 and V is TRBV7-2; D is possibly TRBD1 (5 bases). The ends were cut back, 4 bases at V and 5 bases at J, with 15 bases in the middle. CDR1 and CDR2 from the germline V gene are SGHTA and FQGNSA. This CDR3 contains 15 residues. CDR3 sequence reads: CASSSTPMGHNEQFF. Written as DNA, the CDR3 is TGTGCCAGCAGCTCCACCCCCATGGGGCACAATGAGCAGTTCTTC.

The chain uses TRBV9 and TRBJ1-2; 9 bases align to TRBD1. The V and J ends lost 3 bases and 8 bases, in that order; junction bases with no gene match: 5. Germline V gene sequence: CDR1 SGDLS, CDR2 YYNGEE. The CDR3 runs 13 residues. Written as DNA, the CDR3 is TGTGCCAGCAGCGCTTGGGACAGGGACGGCTACACCTTC. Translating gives CASSAWDRDGYTF.

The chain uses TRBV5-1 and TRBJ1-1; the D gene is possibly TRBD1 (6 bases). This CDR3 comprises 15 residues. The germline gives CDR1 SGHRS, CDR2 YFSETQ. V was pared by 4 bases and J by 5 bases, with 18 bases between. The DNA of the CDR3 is TGCGCCAGCAGCGTCACCGGGACAACGAGGACTGAAGCTTTCTTT. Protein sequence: CASSVTGTTRTEAFF.

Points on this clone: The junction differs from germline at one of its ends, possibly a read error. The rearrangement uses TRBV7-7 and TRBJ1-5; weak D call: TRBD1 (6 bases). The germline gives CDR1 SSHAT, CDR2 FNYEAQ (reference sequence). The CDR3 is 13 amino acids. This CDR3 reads CASSSGEGQPQHF. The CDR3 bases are TGTGCTAGCAGCTCAGGGGAGGGCCAGCCCCAGCATTTT. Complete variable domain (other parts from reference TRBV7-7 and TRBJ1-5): GAGVSQSPRYKVTKRGQDVTLRCDPISSHATLYWYQQALGQGPEFLTYFNYEAQPDKSGLPSDRFSAERPEGSISTLTIQRTEQRDSAMYRCASSSGEGQPQHFGDGTRLSIL.

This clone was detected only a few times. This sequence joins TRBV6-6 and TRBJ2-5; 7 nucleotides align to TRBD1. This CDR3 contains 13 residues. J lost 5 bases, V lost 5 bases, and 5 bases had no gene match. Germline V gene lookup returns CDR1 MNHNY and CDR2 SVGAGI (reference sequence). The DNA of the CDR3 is TGTGCCAGCAGTAGGGGGCCCCAGGAGACCCAGTACTTC. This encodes CASSRGPQETQYF.